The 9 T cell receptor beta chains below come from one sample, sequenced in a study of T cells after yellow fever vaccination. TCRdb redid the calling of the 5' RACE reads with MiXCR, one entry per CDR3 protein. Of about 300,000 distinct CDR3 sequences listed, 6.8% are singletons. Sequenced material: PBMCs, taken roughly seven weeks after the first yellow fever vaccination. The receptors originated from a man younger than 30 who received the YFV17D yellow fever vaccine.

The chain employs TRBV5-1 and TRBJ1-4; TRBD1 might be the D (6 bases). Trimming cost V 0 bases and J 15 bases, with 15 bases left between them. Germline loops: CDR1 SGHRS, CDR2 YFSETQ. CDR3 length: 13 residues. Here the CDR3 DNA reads TGCGCCAGCAGCTTGGAATCAGGGGCTGGGGTGTTTTTT. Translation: CASSLESGAGVFF.

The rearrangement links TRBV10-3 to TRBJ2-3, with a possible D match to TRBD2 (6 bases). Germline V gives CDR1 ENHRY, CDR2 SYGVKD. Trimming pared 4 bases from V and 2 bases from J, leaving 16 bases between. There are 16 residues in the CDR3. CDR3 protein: CAISGEVGQYTDTQYF. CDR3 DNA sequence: TGTGCCATCAGTGGGGAGGTGGGGCAGTACACAGATACGCAGTATTTT.

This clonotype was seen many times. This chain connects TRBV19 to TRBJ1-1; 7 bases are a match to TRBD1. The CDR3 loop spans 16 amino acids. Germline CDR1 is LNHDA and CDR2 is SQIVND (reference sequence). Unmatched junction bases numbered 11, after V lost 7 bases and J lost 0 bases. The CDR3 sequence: CASTDGTDRMNTEAFF. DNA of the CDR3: TGTGCCAGTACCGACGGGACAGACCGAATGAACACTGAAGCTTTCTTT.

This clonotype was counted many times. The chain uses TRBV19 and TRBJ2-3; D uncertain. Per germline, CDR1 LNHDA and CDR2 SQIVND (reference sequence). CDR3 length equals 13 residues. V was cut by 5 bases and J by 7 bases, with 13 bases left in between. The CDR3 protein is CASSPSSENTQYF. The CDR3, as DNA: TGTGCCAGTAGTCCCTCTTCGGAAAATACGCAGTATTTT.

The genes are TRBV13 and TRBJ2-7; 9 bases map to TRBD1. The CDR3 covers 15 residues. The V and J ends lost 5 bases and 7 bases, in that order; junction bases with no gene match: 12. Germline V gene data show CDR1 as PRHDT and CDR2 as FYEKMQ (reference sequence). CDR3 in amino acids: CASSPTQGALEEQYF. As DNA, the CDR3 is TGTGCCAGCAGCCCTACACAGGGGGCCCTTGAGGAGCAGTACTTC.

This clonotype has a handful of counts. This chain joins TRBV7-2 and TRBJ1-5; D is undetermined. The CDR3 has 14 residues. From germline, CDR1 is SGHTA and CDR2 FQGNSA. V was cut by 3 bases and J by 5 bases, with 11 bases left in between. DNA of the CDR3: TGTGCCAGCAGCTTCGACATAGATCATCAGCCCCAGCATTTT. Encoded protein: CASSFDIDHQPQHF.

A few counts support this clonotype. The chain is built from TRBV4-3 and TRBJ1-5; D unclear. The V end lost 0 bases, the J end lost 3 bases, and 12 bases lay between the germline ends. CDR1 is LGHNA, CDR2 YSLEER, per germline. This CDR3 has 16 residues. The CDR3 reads CASSQDRISTNQPQHF. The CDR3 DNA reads TGCGCCAGCAGCCAAGATAGAATTAGTACCAATCAGCCCCAGCATTTT.

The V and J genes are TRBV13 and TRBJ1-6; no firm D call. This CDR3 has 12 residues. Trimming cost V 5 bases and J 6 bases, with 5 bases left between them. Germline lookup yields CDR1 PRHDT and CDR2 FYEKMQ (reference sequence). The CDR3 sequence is CASSITNSPLHF. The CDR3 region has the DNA TGTGCCAGCAGCATTACTAATTCACCCCTCCACTTT.

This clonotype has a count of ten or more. The DNA for the CDR3 is TGCGCCAGCAGCCAACATGGCCCGGTTAATGAAAAACTGTTTTTT. As protein: CASSQHGPVNEKLFF. V gene TRBV4-1 combines with J gene TRBJ1-4; D unclear. The germline V gene has CDR1 MGHRA and CDR2 YSYEKL. There are 15 residues in the CDR3. V lost 2 bases and J lost 4, with 11 bases in between.